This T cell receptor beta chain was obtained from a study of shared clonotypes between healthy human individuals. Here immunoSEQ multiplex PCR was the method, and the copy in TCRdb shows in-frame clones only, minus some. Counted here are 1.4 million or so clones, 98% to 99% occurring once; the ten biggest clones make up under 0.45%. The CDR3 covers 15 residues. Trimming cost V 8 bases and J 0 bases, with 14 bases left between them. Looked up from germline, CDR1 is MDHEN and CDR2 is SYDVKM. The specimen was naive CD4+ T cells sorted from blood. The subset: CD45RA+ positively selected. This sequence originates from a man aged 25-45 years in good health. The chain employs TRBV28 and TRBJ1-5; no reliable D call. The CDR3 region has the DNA TGTGCCAGCGCCGCTGGGTGGGGTAGCAATCAGCCCCAGCATTTT. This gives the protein CASAAGWGSNQPQHF. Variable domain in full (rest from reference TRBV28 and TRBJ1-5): DVKVTQSSRYLVKRTGEKVFLECVQDMDHENMFWYRQDPGLGLRLIYFSYDVKMKEKGDIPEGYSVSREKKERFSLILESASTNQTSMYLCASAAGWGSNQPQHFGDGTRLSIL.